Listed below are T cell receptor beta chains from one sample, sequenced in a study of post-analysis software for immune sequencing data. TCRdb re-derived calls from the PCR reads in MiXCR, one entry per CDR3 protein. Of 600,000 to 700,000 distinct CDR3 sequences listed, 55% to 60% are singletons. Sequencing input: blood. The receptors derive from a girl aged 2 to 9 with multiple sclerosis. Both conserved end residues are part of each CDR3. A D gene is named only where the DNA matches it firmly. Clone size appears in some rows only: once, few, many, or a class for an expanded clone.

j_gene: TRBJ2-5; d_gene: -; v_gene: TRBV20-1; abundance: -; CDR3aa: CSAPPGADQETQYF; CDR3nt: TGCAGTGCACCACCGGGGGCCGACCAAGAGACCCAGTACTTC
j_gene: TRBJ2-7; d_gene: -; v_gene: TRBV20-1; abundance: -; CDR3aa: CSARSGTLSYEQYF; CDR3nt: TGCAGTGCTAGATCCGGGACACTCTCCTACGAGCAGTACTTC
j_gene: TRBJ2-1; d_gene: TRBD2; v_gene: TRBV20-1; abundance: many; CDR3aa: CSARGLADNEQFF; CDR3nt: TGCAGTGCTAGAGGACTAGCGGACAATGAGCAGTTCTTC
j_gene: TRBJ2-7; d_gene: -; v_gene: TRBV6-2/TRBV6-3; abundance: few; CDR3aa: CASSYSSRQSEQYF; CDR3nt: TGTGCCAGCAGTTACAGTTCGCGGCAGTCCGAGCAGTACTTC
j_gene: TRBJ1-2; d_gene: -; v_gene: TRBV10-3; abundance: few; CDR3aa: CAISEDVRGAYGYTF; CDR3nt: TGTGCCATCAGTGAGGACGTCAGGGGAGCCTATGGCTACACCTTC
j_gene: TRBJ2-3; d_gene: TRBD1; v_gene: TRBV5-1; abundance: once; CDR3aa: CASSGTGQSTDTQYF; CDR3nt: TGCGCCAGCAGCGGAACGGGACAGAGCACAGATACGCAGTATTTT
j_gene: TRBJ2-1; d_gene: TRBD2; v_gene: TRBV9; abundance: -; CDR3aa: CASSVVAGGGSEQFF; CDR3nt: TGTGCCAGCAGCGTGGTTGCGGGGGGAGGTTCTGAGCAGTTCTTC
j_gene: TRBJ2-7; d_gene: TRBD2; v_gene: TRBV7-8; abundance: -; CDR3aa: CASSDSSGTYEQYF; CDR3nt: TGTGCCAGCAGCGACTCTAGCGGGACCTACGAGCAGTACTTC
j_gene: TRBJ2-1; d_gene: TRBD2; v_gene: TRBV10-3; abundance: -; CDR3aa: CAISEGRGLAGANEQFF; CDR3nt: TGTGCCATCAGTGAGGGAAGGGGACTAGCGGGTGCCAATGAGCAGTTCTTC
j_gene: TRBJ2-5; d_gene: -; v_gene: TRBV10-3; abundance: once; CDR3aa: CAISAQGRGETQYF; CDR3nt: TGTGCCATCAGTGCACAGGGGCGGGGAGAGACCCAGTACTTC
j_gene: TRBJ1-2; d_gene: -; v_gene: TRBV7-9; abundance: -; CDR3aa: CASSFDSSWGYTF; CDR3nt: TGTGCCAGCAGCTTCGACAGTTCCTGGGGCTACACCTTC